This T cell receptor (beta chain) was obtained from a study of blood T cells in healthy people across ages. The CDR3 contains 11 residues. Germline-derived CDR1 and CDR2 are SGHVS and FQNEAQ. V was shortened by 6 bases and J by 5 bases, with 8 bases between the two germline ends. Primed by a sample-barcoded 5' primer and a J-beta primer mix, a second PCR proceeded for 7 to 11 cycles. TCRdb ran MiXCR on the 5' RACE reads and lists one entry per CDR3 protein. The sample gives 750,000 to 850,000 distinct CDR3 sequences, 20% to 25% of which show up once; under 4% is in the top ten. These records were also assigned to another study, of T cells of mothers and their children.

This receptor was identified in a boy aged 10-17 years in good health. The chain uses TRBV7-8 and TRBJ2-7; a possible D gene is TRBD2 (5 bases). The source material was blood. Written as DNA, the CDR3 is TGTGCCAGCAGTCATAGCGACGAGCAGTACTTC. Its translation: CASSHSDEQYF.